The 2 T cell receptor beta chains below were found in one sample sequenced in a study of identical twins. TCRdb reprocessed the 5' RACE reads via MiXCR and lists one record per CDR3 protein. The sample yields about 520,000 distinct CDR3 sequences, around 20% seen once. These data also formed part of another study, on T cells expressing NK-cell markers.

What was sequenced was CD4+ T cells sorted from blood. The source is a woman aged 18 to 35 in good health.

This sequence joins TRBV10-3 and TRBJ1-2, with 10 bases that match TRBD1. The germline V gene has CDR1 ENHRY and CDR2 SYGVKD. Trimming took 6 bases from V and 0 from J; bases not matched to a gene: 7. The CDR3 spans 16 residues. CDR3 sequence reads: CAIRRTGGDTNYGYTF. In nucleotides, the CDR3 is TGTGCCATCAGACGGACAGGGGGGGACACTAACTATGGCTACACCTTC.

A few counts support this clonotype. This chain connects TRBV20-1 to TRBJ2-2; D gene uncertain. Germline CDR1 DFQATT, CDR2 SNEGSKA (reference sequence). Trimming removed 7 bases from V and 5 bases from J, with 17 bases in between. The CDR3 covers 14 residues. CDR3 nucleotides: TGCAGTGTCCTCGGACGATTAGGGACCGGGGAGCTGTTTTTT. It yields the protein CSVLGRLGTGELFF.